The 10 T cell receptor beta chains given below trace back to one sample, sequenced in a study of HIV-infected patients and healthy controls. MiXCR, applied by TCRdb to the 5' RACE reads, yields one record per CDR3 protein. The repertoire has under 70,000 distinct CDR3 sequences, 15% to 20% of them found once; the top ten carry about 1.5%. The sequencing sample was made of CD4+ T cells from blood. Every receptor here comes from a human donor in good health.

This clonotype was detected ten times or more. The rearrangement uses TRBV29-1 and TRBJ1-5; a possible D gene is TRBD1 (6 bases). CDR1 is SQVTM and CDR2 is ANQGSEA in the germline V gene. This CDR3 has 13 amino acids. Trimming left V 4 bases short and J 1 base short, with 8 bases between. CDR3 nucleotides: TGCAGCGTTGTGGGGGCGAGCAATCAGCCCCAGCATTTT. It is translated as CSVVGASNQPQHF.

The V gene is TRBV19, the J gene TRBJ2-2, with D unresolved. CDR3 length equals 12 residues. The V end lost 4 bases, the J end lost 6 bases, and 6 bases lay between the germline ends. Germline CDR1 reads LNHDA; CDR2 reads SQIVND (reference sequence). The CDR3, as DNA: TGTGCCAGTAGTAGCACAGCCGGGGAGCTGTTTTTT. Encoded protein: CASSSTAGELFF. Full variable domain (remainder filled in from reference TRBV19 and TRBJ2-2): DGGITQSPKYLFRKEGQNVTLSCEQNLNHDAMYWYRQDPGQGLRLIYYSQIVNDFQKGDIAEGYSVSREKKESFPLTVTSAQKNPTAFYLCASSSTAGELFFGEGSRLTVL.

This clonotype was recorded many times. This chain's CDR3 is CASSRRVGTENGYTF. The CDR3 bases are TGCGCCAGCAGCCGCCGAGTAGGGACAGAGAATGGCTACACCTTC. The V call is TRBV4-1, the J call TRBJ1-2; 7 nucleotides line up with TRBD1. The CDR3 has 15 amino acids. From germline, CDR1 is MGHRA and CDR2 YSYEKL. V shed 4 bases, J shed 6 bases, and the junction held 11 bases outside the gene matches.

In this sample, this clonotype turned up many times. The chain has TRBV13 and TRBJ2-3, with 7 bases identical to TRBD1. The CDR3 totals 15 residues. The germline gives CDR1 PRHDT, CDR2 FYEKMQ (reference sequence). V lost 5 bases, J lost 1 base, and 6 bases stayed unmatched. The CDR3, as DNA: TGTGCCAGCAGCATCCGTACAGGGGGCACAGATACGCAGTATTTT. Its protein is CASSIRTGGTDTQYF.

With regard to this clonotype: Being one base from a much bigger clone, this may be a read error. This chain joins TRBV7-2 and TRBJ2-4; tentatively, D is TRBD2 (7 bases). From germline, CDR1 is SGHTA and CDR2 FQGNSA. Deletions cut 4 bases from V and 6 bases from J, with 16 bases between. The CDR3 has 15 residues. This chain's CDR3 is CASSSTRGGINIQYF. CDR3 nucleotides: TGTGCCAGCAGCTCTACGAGGGGGGGCATAAACATTCAGTACTTC.

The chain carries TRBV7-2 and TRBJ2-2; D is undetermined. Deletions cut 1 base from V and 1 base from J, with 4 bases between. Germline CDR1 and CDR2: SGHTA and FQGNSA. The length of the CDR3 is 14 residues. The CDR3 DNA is TGTGCCAGCAGCTTAGAATTGAACACCGGGGAGCTGTTTTTT. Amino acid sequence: CASSLELNTGELFF.

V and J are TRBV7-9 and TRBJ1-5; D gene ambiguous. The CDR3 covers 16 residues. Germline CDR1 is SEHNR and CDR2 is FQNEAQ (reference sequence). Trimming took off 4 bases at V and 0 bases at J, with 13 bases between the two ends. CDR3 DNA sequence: TGTGCCAGCAGCTCAACGGACGGAGATAGCAATCAGCCCCAGCATTTT. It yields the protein CASSSTDGDSNQPQHF.

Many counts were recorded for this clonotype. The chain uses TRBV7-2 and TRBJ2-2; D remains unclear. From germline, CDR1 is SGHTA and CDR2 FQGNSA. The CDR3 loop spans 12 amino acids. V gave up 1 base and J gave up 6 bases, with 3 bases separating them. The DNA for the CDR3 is TGTGCCAGCAGCTTAGTTTCCGGGGAGCTGTTTTTT. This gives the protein CASSLVSGELFF.

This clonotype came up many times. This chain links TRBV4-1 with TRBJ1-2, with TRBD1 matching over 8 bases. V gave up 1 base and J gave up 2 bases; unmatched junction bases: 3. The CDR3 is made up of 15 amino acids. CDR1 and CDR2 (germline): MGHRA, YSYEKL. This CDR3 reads CASSQGTGPNYGYTF. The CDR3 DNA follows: TGCGCCAGCAGCCAAGGGACAGGGCCCAACTATGGCTACACCTTC.

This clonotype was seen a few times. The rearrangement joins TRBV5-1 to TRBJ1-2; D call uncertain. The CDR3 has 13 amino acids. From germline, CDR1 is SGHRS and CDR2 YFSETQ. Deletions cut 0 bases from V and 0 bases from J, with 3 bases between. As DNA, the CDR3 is TGCGCCAGCAGCTTGGACGCTAACTATGGCTACACCTTC. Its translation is CASSLDANYGYTF.